This paragraph reports one TCR beta chain. The antigen is undetermined. The data are from a study of liver allograft versus peripheral blood T cells. Across the study: What was compared were the T cell receptor repertoires in transplanted livers and those in the peripheral blood of recipients.

Each CDR3 protein gets one entry after TCRdb re-called the reads with MiXCR. The profile shows about 15,000 distinct CDR3 sequences, roughly 20% of them singletons. Findings and caveats of the study: Reportedly, the T cell receptor repertoires present inside liver allografts differed from those in peripheral blood.

The germline V and J ends were trimmed by 4 bases and 7 bases, with 13 bases remaining between them. This CDR3 spans 14 amino acids. Germline V gives CDR1 WSHSY, CDR2 SAAADI. The chain has TRBV10-2 and TRBJ2-2; a possible D gene is TRBD2 (6 bases). This receptor was obtained from a human patient who had a liver transplant. The T cells may come from the graft donor. CDR3 nucleotides: TGCGCCAGCAGTGGACCTAGCGAGATCGGGGAGCTGTTTTTT. This sequence encodes CASSGPSEIGELFF.